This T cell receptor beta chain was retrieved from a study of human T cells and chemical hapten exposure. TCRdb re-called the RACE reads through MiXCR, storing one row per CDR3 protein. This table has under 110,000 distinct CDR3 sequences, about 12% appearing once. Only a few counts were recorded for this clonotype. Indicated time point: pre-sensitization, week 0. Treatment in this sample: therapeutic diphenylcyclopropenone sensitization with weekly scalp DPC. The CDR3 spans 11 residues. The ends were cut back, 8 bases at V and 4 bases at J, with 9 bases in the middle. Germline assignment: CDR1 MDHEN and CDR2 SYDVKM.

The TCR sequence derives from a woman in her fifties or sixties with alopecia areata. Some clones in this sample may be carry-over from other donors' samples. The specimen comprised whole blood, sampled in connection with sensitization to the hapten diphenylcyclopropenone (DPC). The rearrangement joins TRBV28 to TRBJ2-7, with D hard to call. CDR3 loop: CASGPSYEQYF. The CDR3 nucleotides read TGTGCCAGCGGACCTTCGTACGAGCAGTACTTC.